This T cell receptor (beta chain) was identified during a study of T-cell memory formation after mild COVID-19. Study summary: Clusters were largely donor specific. Study-wide results and limits: Second-wave clones peaking on day 37 lacked confirmed SARS-CoV-2 specificity. Of the contracting clones, CD4+ ones lay mainly in CM and EM, and CD8+ ones in EMRA.

5'RACE, which relied on constant-segment primers, yielded TCR alpha and TCR beta cDNA libraries carrying sample barcodes and UMIs. One entry per CDR3 protein, called by TCRdb with MiXCR from the 5' RACE reads. This sample has 450,000 or so distinct CDR3 sequences, with around 25% found just once. V lost 5 bases to trimming and J lost 14 bases, with 15 bases between them. Germline V gene sequence: CDR1 KGHSH, CDR2 LQKENI. This CDR3 is built from 11 residues. This clonotype appeared many times. No antigen is known for it. The sample was PBMCs or a T cell subset sorted from them (not recorded which). This chain links TRBV18 with TRBJ1-2; tentatively, D is TRBD1 (6 bases). The sequence derives from an adult woman who had mild COVID-19 (a few samples of this study predate the infection). Cell type and time point are not known. The CDR3 protein is CASSSGQTGTF. The CDR3 DNA sequence: TGTGCCAGCTCATCAGGACAGACGGGTACCTTC. The full variable domain, with the rest looked up from reference TRBV18 and TRBJ1-2, is NAGVMQNPRHLVRRRGQEARLRCSPMKGHSHVYWYRQLPEEGLKFMVYLQKENIIDESGMPKERFSAEFPKEGPSILRIQQVVRGDSAAYFCASSSGQTGTFGSGTRLTVV.